The 10 T cell receptor beta chains listed next were all sequenced from one sample in a study of blood T cells in healthy people across ages. Then a second PCR, running roughly 7 to 11 cycles, was carried out with a sample-barcoded 5' primer and a J-beta primer mix. TCRdb processed the 5' RACE reads anew with MiXCR; each CDR3 protein has one entry. The sample shows around 800,000 distinct CDR3 sequences, under 30% of them seen only once. The data were also submitted as part of a second study, on T cells of mothers and their children.

The sequenced sample was blood. The receptors shown here come from a boy younger than 18 in good health.

The chain carries TRBV15 and TRBJ1-5; TRBD1 agrees at 7 bases. The CDR3 runs 15 residues. V shed 1 base, J shed 1 base, and the junction held 1 base outside the gene matches. Germline V lookup: CDR1 LNHNV, CDR2 YYDKDF (reference sequence). Here the CDR3 reads CATSRATGSNQPQHF. In DNA form, the CDR3 reads TGTGCCACCAGCAGAGCGACAGGGAGCAATCAGCCCCAGCATTTT.

This chain uses TRBV20-1 with TRBJ2-5; either TRBD1 or TRBD2 may fit D (5 bases each). V was shortened by 0 bases and J by 4 bases, with 18 bases between the two germline ends. The V gene's germline CDR1 is DFQATT and CDR2 SNEGSKA (reference sequence). This CDR3 has 16 amino acids. The CDR3 region has the DNA TGCAGTGCTAGAGATCTTGGGACGGGTGGGATAGAGACCCAGTACTTC. This codes for CSARDLGTGGIETQYF.

The chain is built from TRBV5-5 and TRBJ2-5; 7 bases agree with TRBD1. Germline CDR1 SGHKS, CDR2 YYEKEE (reference sequence). The CDR3 sequence is 14 residues long. V gave up 4 bases and J gave up 5 bases; unmatched junction bases: 8. The CDR3 reads CASSRLTGRETQYF. The CDR3 DNA reads TGTGCCAGCAGCCGATTGACAGGGCGGGAGACCCAGTACTTC.

The rearrangement joins TRBV5-5 to TRBJ2-3; the match to TRBD2 covers 8 bases. The CDR3 has 17 residues. The germline V gene encodes CDR1 SGHKS and CDR2 YYEKEE (reference sequence). V was pared by 4 bases and J by 1 base, with 11 bases of the junction left unmatched. CDR3 coding DNA: TGTGCCAGCAGCACGGGACTAGACCGCCGTGGCACAGATACGCAGTATTTT. Translated, it gives CASSTGLDRRGTDTQYF.

This rearrangement joins TRBV6-5 to TRBJ2-5; D is undetermined. CDR1 MNHEY and CDR2 SVGAGI come from the germline V gene. The CDR3 extends over 14 amino acids. V shed 6 bases and J shed 3 bases, with 14 bases lying between them. The CDR3 DNA follows: TGTGCCAGCAGCCGAATGGGGTTAGAAGAGACCCAGTACTTC. This codes for CASSRMGLEETQYF.

The chain has TRBV12-3 or TRBV12-4 and TRBJ1-6; D not certain. The CDR3 extends over 13 amino acids. V was pared by 7 bases and J by 9 bases, with 13 bases between. The CDR3 spells CASTRGESSPLHF. The CDR3 DNA reads TGTGCCAGCACCCGCGGGGAAAGTTCACCCCTCCACTTT.

The genes are TRBV5-1 and TRBJ1-5; no definite D call. The V end was cut by 0 bases, the J end by 2 bases, with 9 bases between. CDR1 is SGHRS and CDR2 is YFSETQ in the germline V gene. This CDR3 comprises 15 residues. DNA for the CDR3: TGCGCCAGCAGCTTGGTGCAGGCACGCAATCAGCCCCAGCATTTT. This translates into CASSLVQARNQPQHF.

The rearrangement joins TRBV5-5 to TRBJ2-5; 8 bases match TRBD2. Germline CDR1 and CDR2: SGHKS and YYEKEE (reference sequence). Trimming removed 2 bases from V and 7 bases from J; junction bases left unmatched: 16. This CDR3 comprises 17 residues. The CDR3 DNA reads TGTGCCAGCAGCTTACGGAAAAGCGGGGGCGCGGGGGGGACCCAGTACTTC. This translates into CASSLRKSGGAGGTQYF.

V usage is TRBV20-1 and J usage is TRBJ2-1; TRBD1 or TRBD2 may be the D gene (6 bases each). V was shortened by 6 bases and J by 0 bases, with 9 bases between the two germline ends. This CDR3 region has 13 residues. Germline V CDR1 and CDR2: DFQATT, SNEGSKA (reference sequence). CDR3 nucleotides: TGCAGTGCGGAGGGGGGCTCCTACAATGAGCAGTTCTTC. Translated: CSAEGGSYNEQFF.

This clonotype was counted only a few times. The chain joins TRBV4-1 to TRBJ2-6; perhaps TRBD2 as D (5 bases). The V gene's germline CDR1 is MGHRA and CDR2 YSYEKL. CDR3 length: 15 amino acids. The V end was cut by 6 bases, the J end by 3 bases, with 12 bases between. The DNA of the CDR3 is TGCGCCAGCAGAAGCCCCGGGAATGGGGCCAACGTCCTGACTTTC. This codes for CASRSPGNGANVLTF.